Shown below are 5 T cell receptor beta chains from a single sample sequenced in a study of blood T cell repertoires in COVID-19. Assay: immunoSEQ multiplex PCR; the TCRdb copy retains only in-frame clones and omits some. This table holds hundreds of thousands of clones, around 87% found once. The specimen sequenced was peripheral blood. These receptors all stem from a woman between 50 and 59 years old with COVID-19, enrolled during active disease.

This rearrangement joins TRBV5-6 to TRBJ1-2, with 7 positions matching TRBD1. The germline CDR1 and CDR2 sequences are SGHDT and YYEEEE. This CDR3 has 16 residues. V gave up 1 base and J gave up 2 bases; unmatched junction bases: 8. The CDR3 loop is CASSLWGQTPNYGYTF. DNA of the CDR3: TGTGCCAGCAGCTTGTGGGGACAGACCCCGAACTATGGCTACACCTTC.

The chain has TRBV29-1 and TRBJ2-5; perhaps TRBD2 as D (6 bases). CDR1 is SQVTM and CDR2 is ANQGSEA in the germline V gene. V shed 4 bases and J shed 2 bases, with 14 bases lying between them. The CDR3 length is 14 residues. CDR3 protein: CSVGSGPLQETQYF. The CDR3 nucleotides are TGCAGCGTTGGTAGCGGACCCTTACAAGAGACCCAGTACTTC. Complete variable domain (other parts from reference TRBV29-1 and TRBJ2-5): SAVISQKPSRDICQRGTSLTIQCQVDSQVTMMFWYRQQPGQSLTLIATANQGSEATYESGFVIDKFPISRPNLTFSTLTVSNMSPEDSSIYLCSVGSGPLQETQYFGPGTRLLVL.

The CDR3 sequence: CASSLSPLGRAGYNEQFF. CDR3 bases: TGTGCCAGCAGTTTATCGCCCCTAGGAAGGGCGGGCTACAATGAGCAGTTCTTC. V is TRBV27 and J is TRBJ2-1; D is possibly TRBD2 (5 bases). V lost 0 bases and J 3 bases, leaving 18 bases between the germline ends. Germline assignment: CDR1 MNHEY and CDR2 SMNVEV (reference sequence). CDR3 size: 18 residues.

The V and J genes are TRBV5-4 and TRBJ2-2, with D unclear. CDR3 size: 12 residues. CDR1 and CDR2 from the germline V gene are SGHNT and YYREEE (reference sequence). The V end was cut by 3 bases, the J end by 4 bases, with 4 bases between. The CDR3 spells CASSYFTGELFF. In DNA, the CDR3 is TGTGCCAGCAGCTACTTCACCGGGGAGCTGTTTTTT.

The chain combines TRBV28 with TRBJ2-2; 9 bases agree with TRBD2. Germline V gene sequence: CDR1 MDHEN, CDR2 SYDVKM. The trim removed 2 bases at V and 4 bases at J, leaving 2 bases unmatched. This CDR3 is 15 amino acids long. This chain's CDR3 is CASSLAGGGTGELFF. The DNA of the CDR3 is TGTGCCAGCAGTTTAGCGGGAGGGGGCACCGGGGAGCTGTTTTTT.